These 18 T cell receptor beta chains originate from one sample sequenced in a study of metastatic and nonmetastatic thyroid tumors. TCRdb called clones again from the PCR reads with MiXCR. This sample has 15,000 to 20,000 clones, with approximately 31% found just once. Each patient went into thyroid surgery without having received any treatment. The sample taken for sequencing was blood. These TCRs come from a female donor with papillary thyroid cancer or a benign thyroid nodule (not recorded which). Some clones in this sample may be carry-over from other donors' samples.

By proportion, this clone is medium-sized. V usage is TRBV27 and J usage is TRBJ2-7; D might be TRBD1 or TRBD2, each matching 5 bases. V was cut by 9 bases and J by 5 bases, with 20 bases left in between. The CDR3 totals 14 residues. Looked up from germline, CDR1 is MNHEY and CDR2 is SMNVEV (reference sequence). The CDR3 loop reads CASSDEPGPHEQYF. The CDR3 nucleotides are TGTGCCAGTTCCGACGAACCGGGACCCCACGAGCAGTACTTC.

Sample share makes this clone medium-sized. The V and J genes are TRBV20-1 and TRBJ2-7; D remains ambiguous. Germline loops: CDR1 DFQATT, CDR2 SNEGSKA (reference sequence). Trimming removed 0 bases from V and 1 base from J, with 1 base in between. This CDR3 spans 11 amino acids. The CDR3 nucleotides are TGCAGTGCTAGAGAGTCCTACGAGCAGTACTTC. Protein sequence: CSARESYEQYF.

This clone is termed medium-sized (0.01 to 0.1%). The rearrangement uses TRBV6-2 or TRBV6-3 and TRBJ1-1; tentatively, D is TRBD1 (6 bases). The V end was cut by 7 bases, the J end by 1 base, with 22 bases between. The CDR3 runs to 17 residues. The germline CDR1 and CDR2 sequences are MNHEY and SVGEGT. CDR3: CASTDAGVSPSNTEAFF. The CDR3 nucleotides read TGTGCCAGCACCGACGCAGGGGTGAGCCCTTCGAACACTGAAGCTTTCTTT.

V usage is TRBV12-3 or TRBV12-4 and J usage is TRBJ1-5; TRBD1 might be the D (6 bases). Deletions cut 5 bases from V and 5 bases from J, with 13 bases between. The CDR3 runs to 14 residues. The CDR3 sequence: CASSATGSYQPQHF. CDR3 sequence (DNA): TGTGCCAGCAGTGCCACAGGGAGCTATCAGCCCCAGCATTTT.

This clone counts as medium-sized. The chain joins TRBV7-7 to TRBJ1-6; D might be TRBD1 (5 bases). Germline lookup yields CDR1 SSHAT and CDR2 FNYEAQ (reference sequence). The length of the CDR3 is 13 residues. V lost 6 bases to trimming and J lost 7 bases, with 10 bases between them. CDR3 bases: TGTGCCAGCAGTAAACAGGAAAATTCACCCCTCCACTTT. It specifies CASSKQENSPLHF.

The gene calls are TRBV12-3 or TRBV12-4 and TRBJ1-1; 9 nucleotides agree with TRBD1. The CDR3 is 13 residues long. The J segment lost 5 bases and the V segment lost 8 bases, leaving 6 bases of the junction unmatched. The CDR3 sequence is CASGRTGVTEAFF. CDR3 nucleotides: TGTGCCAGCGGCAGGACAGGGGTAACTGAAGCTTTCTTT.

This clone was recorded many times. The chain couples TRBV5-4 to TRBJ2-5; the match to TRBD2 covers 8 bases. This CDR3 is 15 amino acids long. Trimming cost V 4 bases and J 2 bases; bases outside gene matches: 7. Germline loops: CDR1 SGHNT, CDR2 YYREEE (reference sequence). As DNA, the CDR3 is TGTGCCAGCAGCCCCGGGAGGGCCCTTCAAGAGACCCAGTACTTC. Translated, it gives CASSPGRALQETQYF.

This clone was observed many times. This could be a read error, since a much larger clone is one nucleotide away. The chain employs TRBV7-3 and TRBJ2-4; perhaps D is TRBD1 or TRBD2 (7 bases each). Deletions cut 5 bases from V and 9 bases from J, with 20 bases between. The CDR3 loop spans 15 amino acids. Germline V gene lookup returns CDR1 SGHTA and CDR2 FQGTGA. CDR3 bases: TGTGCCAGCAGCCAAACCGACAGGGAGGGAAGCATTCAGTACTTC. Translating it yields CASSQTDREGSIQYF. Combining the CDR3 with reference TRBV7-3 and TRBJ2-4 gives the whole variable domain GAGVSQTPSNKVTEKGKYVELRCDPISGHTALYWYRQSLGQGPEFLIYFQGTGAADDSGLPNDRFFAVRPEGSVSTLKIQRTERGDSAVYLCASSQTDREGSIQYFGAGTRLSVL.

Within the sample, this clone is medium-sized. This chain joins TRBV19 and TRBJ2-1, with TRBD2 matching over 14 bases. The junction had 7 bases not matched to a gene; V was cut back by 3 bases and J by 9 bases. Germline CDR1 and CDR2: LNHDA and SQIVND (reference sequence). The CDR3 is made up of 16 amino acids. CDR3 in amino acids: CASSILTSGGAGEQFF. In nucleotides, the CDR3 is TGTGCCAGTAGTATCCTGACTAGCGGGGGGGCTGGTGAGCAGTTCTTC.

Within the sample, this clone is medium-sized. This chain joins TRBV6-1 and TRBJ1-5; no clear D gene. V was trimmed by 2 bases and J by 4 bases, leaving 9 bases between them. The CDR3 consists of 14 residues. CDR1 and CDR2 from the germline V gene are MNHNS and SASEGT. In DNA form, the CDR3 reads TGTGCCAGCAGTGAAAAATCGGCAAATCAGCCCCAGCATTTT. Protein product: CASSEKSANQPQHF.

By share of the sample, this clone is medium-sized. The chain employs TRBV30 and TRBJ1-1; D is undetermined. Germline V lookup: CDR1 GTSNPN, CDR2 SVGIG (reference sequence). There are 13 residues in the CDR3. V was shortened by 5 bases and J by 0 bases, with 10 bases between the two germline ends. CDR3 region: CAWGRSLNTEAFF. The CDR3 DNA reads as TGTGCCTGGGGACGAAGTTTGAACACTGAAGCTTTCTTT.

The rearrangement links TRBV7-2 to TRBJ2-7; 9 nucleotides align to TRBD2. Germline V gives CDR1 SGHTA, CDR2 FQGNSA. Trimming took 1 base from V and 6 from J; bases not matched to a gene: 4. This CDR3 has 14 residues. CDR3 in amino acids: CASSLEAGGSEQYF. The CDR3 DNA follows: TGTGCCAGCAGCTTAGAAGCGGGAGGTAGCGAGCAGTACTTC.

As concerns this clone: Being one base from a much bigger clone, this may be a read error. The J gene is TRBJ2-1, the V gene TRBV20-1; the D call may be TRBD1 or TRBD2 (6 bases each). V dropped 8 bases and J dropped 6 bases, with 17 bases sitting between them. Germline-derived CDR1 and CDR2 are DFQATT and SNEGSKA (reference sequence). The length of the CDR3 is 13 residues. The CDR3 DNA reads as TGCAGTTCCGGTGGTCGGGGGCTCAATGAGCAGTTCTTC. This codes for CSSGGRGLNEQFF.

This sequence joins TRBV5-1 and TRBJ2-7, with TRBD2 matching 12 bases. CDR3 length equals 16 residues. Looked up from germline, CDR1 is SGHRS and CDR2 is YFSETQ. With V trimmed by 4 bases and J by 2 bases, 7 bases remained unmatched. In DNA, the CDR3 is TGCGCCAGCAGCCCGGAACTAGCGGGGGGAACCTACGAGCAGTACTTC. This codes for CASSPELAGGTYEQYF.

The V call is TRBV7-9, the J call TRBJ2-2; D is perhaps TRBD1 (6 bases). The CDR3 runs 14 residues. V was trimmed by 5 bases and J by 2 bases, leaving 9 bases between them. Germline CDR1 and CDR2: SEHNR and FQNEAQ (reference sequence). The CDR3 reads CASSPGTNTGELFF. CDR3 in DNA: TGTGCCAGCAGCCCCGGGACAAACACCGGGGAGCTGTTTTTT.

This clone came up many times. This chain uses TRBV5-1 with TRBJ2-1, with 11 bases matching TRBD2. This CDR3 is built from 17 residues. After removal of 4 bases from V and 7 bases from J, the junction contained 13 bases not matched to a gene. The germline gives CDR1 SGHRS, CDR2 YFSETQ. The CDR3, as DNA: TGCGCCAGCAGCCCTGGTGGTAGCGGGGGGGCCGTGAATGAGCAGTTCTTC. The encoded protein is CASSPGGSGGAVNEQFF. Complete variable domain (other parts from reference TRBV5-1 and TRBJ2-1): KAGVTQTPRYLIKTRGQQVTLSCSPISGHRSVSWYQQTPGQGLQFLFEYFSETQRNKGNFPGRFSGRQFSNSRSEMNVSTLELGDSALYLCASSPGGSGGAVNEQFFGPGTRLTVL.

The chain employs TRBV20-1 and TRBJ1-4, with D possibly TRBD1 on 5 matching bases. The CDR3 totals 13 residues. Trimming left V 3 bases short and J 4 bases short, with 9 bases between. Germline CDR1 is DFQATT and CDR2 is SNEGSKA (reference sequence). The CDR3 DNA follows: TGCAGTGCTAGGGGTGGGGGTAATGAAAAACTGTTTTTT. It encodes CSARGGGNEKLFF.

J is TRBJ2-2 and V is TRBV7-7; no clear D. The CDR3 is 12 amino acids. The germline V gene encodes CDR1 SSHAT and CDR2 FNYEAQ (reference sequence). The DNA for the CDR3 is TGTGTTAGCAGCCCCATGAGCGTGGAGCTGTTTTTT. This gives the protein CVSSPMSVELFF.